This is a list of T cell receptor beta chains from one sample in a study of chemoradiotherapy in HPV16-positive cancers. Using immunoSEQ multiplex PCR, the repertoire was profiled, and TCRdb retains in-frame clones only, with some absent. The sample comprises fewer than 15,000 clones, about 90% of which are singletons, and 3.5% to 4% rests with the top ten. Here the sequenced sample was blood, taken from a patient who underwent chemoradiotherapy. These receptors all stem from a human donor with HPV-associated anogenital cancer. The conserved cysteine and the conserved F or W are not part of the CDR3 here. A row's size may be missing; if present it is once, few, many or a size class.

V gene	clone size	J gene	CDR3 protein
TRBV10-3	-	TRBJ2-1	AHSPPPSGNEQF
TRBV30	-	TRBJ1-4	AWSVRTGGYEKLF
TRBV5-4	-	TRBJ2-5	ASSLRLASGETQY
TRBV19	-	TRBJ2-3	ASRRSGGFNPDTQY
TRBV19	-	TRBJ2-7	ATKRDRGSYEQY
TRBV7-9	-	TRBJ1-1	ASSLGWDIKNTEAF
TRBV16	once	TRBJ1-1	ASSPVQGTSFTEAF
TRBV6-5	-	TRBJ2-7	ASSYTRAGGTYEQY
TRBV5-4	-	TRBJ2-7	ASSLSGESYEQY
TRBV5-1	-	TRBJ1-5	ASSRTGRNQPQH
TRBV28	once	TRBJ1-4	ASSLRADRGVEKLF
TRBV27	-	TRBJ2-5	ASKYLSASQTQY
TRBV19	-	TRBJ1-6	ASSIQGEYSPLH
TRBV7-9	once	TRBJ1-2	ASSLERPLST
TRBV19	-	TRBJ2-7	ASSVTGGPEQY
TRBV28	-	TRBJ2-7	ASSSRGRGPYEQY
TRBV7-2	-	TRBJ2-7	ASSRTGTGLWEQY
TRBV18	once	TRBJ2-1	ASSRMGESYNEQF